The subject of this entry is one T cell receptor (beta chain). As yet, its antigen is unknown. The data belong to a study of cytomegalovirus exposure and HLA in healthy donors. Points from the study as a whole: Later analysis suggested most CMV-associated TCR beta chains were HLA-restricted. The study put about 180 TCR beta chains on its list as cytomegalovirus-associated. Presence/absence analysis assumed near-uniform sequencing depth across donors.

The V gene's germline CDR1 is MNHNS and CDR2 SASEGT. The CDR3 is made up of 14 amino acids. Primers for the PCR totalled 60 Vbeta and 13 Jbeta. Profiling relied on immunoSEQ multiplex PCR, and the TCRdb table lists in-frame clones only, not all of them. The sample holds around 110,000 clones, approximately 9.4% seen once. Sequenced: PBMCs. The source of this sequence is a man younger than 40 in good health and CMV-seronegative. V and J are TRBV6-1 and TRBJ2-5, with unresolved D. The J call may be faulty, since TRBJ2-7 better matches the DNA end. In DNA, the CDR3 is TGTGCCAGCAGTGCCGCCAGGATCTCCTACGAGCAGTACTTC. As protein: CASSAARISYEQYF.